A single sample gave rise to the 5 T cell receptor beta chains below, sequenced in a study of shared clonotypes between healthy human individuals (dated by TCRdb to the early 2020s). The library came from the immunoSEQ multiplex PCR assay. The table was pulled from immuneACCESS by TCRdb, which kept in-frame rearrangements only. Such tables lose some clones; where checked, under half of the loss comes from unresolved V genes, and the rest has no known cause. The sample yields 600,000 to 800,000 clones; 72% were counted once. Approximately 1.8% of the sample lies in the top ten. Input material: memory CD4+ T cells sorted from blood. The cell subset or site label corresponds to: CD45RA-negative fraction. These receptors all stem from a woman in her twenties or thirties in good health.

A single count supports this clone. In nucleotides, the CDR3 is TGTGCCTGGAGTCGGCAGGGGGTAGGAAGCAATCAGCCCCAGCATTTT. Translation gives CAWSRQGVGSNQPQHF. The genes are TRBV30 and TRBJ1-5, with TRBD1 matching 7 bases. The germline V gene has CDR1 GTSNPN and CDR2 SVGIG (reference sequence). J was trimmed by 1 base and V by 2 bases; bases with no gene match: 8. The CDR3 consists of 16 residues.

The chain couples TRBV2 to TRBJ2-7, with D possibly TRBD1 on 6 matching bases. The CDR3 runs 15 residues. The germline V and J ends were trimmed by 7 bases and 2 bases, with 18 bases remaining between them. The V gene's germline CDR1 is SNHLY and CDR2 FYNNEI. CDR3 in amino acids: CASKQGIYQTYEQYF. CDR3 in DNA: TGTGCCAGCAAACAGGGAATCTACCAAACCTACGAGCAGTACTTC.

This chain links TRBV5-1 with TRBJ1-1; tentative D call: TRBD1 (6 bases). The CDR3 sequence is 15 residues long. Germline V gene data show CDR1 as SGHRS and CDR2 as YFSETQ. V was clipped by 1 base and J by 1 base, with 11 bases between them. The CDR3 region has the DNA TGCGCCAGCAGCTTGCAGGGGTGGGGGAACACTGAAGCTTTCTTT. Its protein is CASSLQGWGNTEAFF.

The CDR3 nucleotides read TGTGCCAGCAGTTTTGAAGGGGCCGGGTCCTACGAGCAGTACTTC. Translation gives CASSFEGAGSYEQYF. This chain joins TRBV28 and TRBJ2-7; D is possibly TRBD1 (5 bases). This CDR3 spans 15 amino acids. The ends were cut back, 3 bases at V and 1 base at J, with 13 bases in the middle. Germline assignment: CDR1 MDHEN and CDR2 SYDVKM.

The J gene is TRBJ2-5, the V gene TRBV4-1, with D hard to call. V gave up 1 base and J gave up 5 bases, with 11 bases separating them. The V gene's germline CDR1 is MGHRA and CDR2 YSYEKL. The CDR3 sequence is 14 residues long. CDR3 nucleotide sequence: TGCGCCAGCAGCCAAGTATTCTTCCCGGAGACCCAGTACTTC. It encodes CASSQVFFPETQYF.